A selection of T cell receptor beta chains follows, all from one sample in a study of T cells in Graves' hyperthyroidism and ophthalmopathy. TCRdb used MiXCR to reprocess the multiplex PCR reads, holding one entry per CDR3 protein. This sample carries more than 350,000 distinct CDR3 sequences, more than 13% of them seen once, and the ten largest clones take approximately 29%. Sample: blood. Every receptor here comes from a woman younger than 45 with Graves' hyperthyroidism. Each CDR3 is given with its conserved first and last residue. Each record gives: V gene, J gene, clone size, CDR3 protein. Expanded clones get a size class; other rows say once, few or many, or leave the size out.

V gene: TRBV11-1; J gene: TRBJ1-1; clone size: many; CDR3 protein: CASSWAGYTEAFF
V gene: TRBV6-5; J gene: TRBJ2-6; clone size: few; CDR3 protein: CASSYSLGGAGANVLTF
V gene: TRBV11-2; J gene: TRBJ2-5; clone size: -; CDR3 protein: CASSFSGETQYF
V gene: TRBV10-3; J gene: TRBJ2-5; clone size: few; CDR3 protein: CAIRWDRGETQYF
V gene: TRBV10-3; J gene: TRBJ2-1; clone size: few; CDR3 protein: CAISAGGKNEQFF
V gene: TRBV28; J gene: TRBJ2-7; clone size: many; CDR3 protein: CASSLFGTRGKFYEQYF
V gene: TRBV6-5; J gene: TRBJ2-3; clone size: many; CDR3 protein: CASSYLQASTDTQYF
V gene: TRBV5-6; J gene: TRBJ2-7; clone size: few; CDR3 protein: CASSTGDPNEQYF
V gene: TRBV4-1; J gene: TRBJ2-1; clone size: -; CDR3 protein: CASSQDGTSPSYNEQFF
V gene: TRBV29-1; J gene: TRBJ2-1; clone size: many; CDR3 protein: CSVEGGGLPYNEQFF
V gene: TRBV3-1; J gene: TRBJ2-5; clone size: many; CDR3 protein: CASSQAAQETQYF
V gene: TRBV2; J gene: TRBJ1-4; clone size: many; CDR3 protein: CATQRGDSNEKLFF
V gene: TRBV11-2; J gene: TRBJ1-4; clone size: -; CDR3 protein: CASSLDLGTANEKLFF
V gene: TRBV27; J gene: TRBJ2-7; clone size: many; CDR3 protein: CASSQRGTSFSYEQYF
V gene: TRBV20-1; J gene: TRBJ2-7; clone size: many; CDR3 protein: CSASGGSGYEQYF
V gene: TRBV12-3/TRBV12-4; J gene: TRBJ2-5; clone size: many; CDR3 protein: CASSFSPKETQYF
V gene: TRBV3-1; J gene: TRBJ2-7; clone size: -; CDR3 protein: CAGSQEVAGDSYEQYF
V gene: TRBV2; J gene: TRBJ2-1; clone size: few; CDR3 protein: CASRLGTTYYNEQFF
V gene: TRBV2; J gene: TRBJ2-2; clone size: many; CDR3 protein: CASRETGAGELFF
V gene: TRBV18; J gene: TRBJ1-1; clone size: many; CDR3 protein: CASSREGSYTEAFF
V gene: TRBV11-2; J gene: TRBJ2-1; clone size: many; CDR3 protein: CASSLIIWGEQFF
V gene: TRBV6-1; J gene: TRBJ2-7; clone size: many; CDR3 protein: CASRSEGPYEQYF
V gene: TRBV20-1; J gene: TRBJ2-7; clone size: few; CDR3 protein: CSAPGQGANEQYF
V gene: TRBV24-1; J gene: TRBJ2-1; clone size: few; CDR3 protein: CATSDWVDHNEQFF
V gene: TRBV5-1; J gene: TRBJ2-2; clone size: many; CDR3 protein: CASSLAGTSSSGELFF
V gene: TRBV6-1; J gene: TRBJ2-1; clone size: many; CDR3 protein: CASSEGTGGHNEQFF
V gene: TRBV29-1; J gene: TRBJ1-1; clone size: once; CDR3 protein: CSAEADTEAFF
V gene: TRBV4-2; J gene: TRBJ2-3; clone size: few; CDR3 protein: CASRGTGGGDTQYF
V gene: TRBV10-3; J gene: TRBJ1-3; clone size: -; CDR3 protein: CAISESAGGSGNTIYF
V gene: TRBV24-1; J gene: TRBJ2-1; clone size: few; CDR3 protein: CATSDLDVRQDPYNEQFF
V gene: TRBV29-1; J gene: TRBJ2-1; clone size: many; CDR3 protein: CSVPPSGTYNEQFF
V gene: TRBV6-1; J gene: TRBJ2-7; clone size: few; CDR3 protein: CASNLNRGEQYF
V gene: TRBV10-3; J gene: TRBJ1-1; clone size: many; CDR3 protein: CAISESRQGASTEAFF
V gene: TRBV7-8; J gene: TRBJ2-5; clone size: few; CDR3 protein: CASSLGGPSQETQYF
V gene: TRBV28; J gene: TRBJ2-3; clone size: many; CDR3 protein: CASSLRTGRSTDTQYF
V gene: TRBV5-1; J gene: TRBJ2-3; clone size: few; CDR3 protein: CASSLAGRSTQYF
V gene: TRBV10-3; J gene: TRBJ2-7; clone size: many; CDR3 protein: CAISGTRSVDGRGWYEQYF
V gene: TRBV5-6; J gene: TRBJ1-1; clone size: many; CDR3 protein: CASSFSSVNTEAFF
V gene: TRBV7-2; J gene: TRBJ1-1; clone size: -; CDR3 protein: CASSSEPWNTEAFF
V gene: TRBV4-1; J gene: TRBJ2-5; clone size: -; CDR3 protein: CASSQAGTGGGTQYF
V gene: TRBV5-1; J gene: TRBJ2-2; clone size: few; CDR3 protein: CASSSLAANGELFF
V gene: TRBV5-1; J gene: TRBJ2-2; clone size: -; CDR3 protein: CASSGTANTGELFF
V gene: TRBV30; J gene: TRBJ1-2; clone size: many; CDR3 protein: CAWKIGNGYTF
V gene: TRBV28; J gene: TRBJ2-7; clone size: many; CDR3 protein: CASSLPGRGGEQYF
V gene: TRBV7-8; J gene: TRBJ2-7; clone size: few; CDR3 protein: CASNSGGGRYEQYF
V gene: TRBV19; J gene: TRBJ2-2; clone size: -; CDR3 protein: CASSIAGGGTGELFF
V gene: TRBV18; J gene: TRBJ2-3; clone size: many; CDR3 protein: CASSPPRTGRGDTQYF
V gene: TRBV5-1; J gene: TRBJ1-4; clone size: -; CDR3 protein: CASSLQGAKRNEKLFF
V gene: TRBV12-3/TRBV12-4; J gene: TRBJ2-7; clone size: many; CDR3 protein: CASSLGEVAGVLEQYF
V gene: TRBV2; J gene: TRBJ2-1; clone size: -; CDR3 protein: CALGSPSGAPSYNEQFF
V gene: TRBV3-1; J gene: TRBJ2-5; clone size: many; CDR3 protein: CASSQVRSGTVETQYF
V gene: TRBV20-1; J gene: TRBJ2-2; clone size: -; CDR3 protein: CSADRGTGELFF
V gene: TRBV4-1; J gene: TRBJ2-5; clone size: -; CDR3 protein: CASRRTSGRAWETQYF
V gene: TRBV6-1; J gene: TRBJ2-3; clone size: -; CDR3 protein: CASFHRAGDSTDTQYF
V gene: TRBV5-1; J gene: TRBJ1-5; clone size: few; CDR3 protein: CASSLDYSNQPQHF
V gene: TRBV20-1; J gene: TRBJ2-2; clone size: -; CDR3 protein: CSAPRTLTGELFF
V gene: TRBV20-1; J gene: TRBJ2-1; clone size: many; CDR3 protein: CSARTGTSVYNEQFF